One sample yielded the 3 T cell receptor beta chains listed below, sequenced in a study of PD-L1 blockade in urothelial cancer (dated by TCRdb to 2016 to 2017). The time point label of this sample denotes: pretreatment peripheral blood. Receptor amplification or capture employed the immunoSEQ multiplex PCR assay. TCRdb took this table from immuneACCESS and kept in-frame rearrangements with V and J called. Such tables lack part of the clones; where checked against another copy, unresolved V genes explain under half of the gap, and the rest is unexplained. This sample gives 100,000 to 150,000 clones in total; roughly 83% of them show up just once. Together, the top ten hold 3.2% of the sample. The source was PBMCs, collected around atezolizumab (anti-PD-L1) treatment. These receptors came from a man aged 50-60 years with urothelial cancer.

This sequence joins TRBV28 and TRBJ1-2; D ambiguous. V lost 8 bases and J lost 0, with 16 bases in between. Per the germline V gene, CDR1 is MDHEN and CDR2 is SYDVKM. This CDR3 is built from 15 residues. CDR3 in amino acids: CASRGPADTNYGYTF. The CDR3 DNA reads TGTGCCAGCCGAGGGCCGGCAGATACTAACTATGGCTACACCTTC.

The CDR3 sequence: CASSQVRGSYNSPLHF. The CDR3 DNA follows: TGTGCCAGCAGCCAAGTGCGTGGCTCCTATAATTCACCCCTCCACTTT. The V call is TRBV14, the J call TRBJ1-6; D is unresolved. Trimming cost V 1 base and J 0 bases, with 7 bases left between them. The CDR3 extends over 16 amino acids. Germline V gene lookup returns CDR1 SGHDN and CDR2 FVKESK.

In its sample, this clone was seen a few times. CDR3 amino acids: CASSIRGLSGNTIYF. The CDR3 bases are TGTGCCAGTAGTATTAGGGGACTCTCTGGAAACACCATATATTTT. V and J are TRBV19 and TRBJ1-3; TRBD1 is a possible D gene (5 bases). V lost 3 bases, J lost 0 bases, and 9 bases lay in between. The CDR3 has 15 amino acids. CDR1 LNHDA and CDR2 SQIVND come from the germline V gene (reference sequence).